The rows below give T cell receptor beta chains drawn from one sample of a study of identical twins. TCRdb recomputed calls from the 5' RACE reads with MiXCR, one row per CDR3 protein. The repertoire holds 550,000 to 700,000 distinct CDR3 sequences, 21% seen once, with about 4.5% in the top ten. These data were also reused for a study on T cells expressing NK-cell markers.

The specimen was PBMCs. These receptors were collected from a woman aged 18-30 years in good health. CDR3s include the opening cysteine and the closing phenylalanine or tryptophan. The order of the fields is V gene, D gene, clone size, J gene, CDR3 DNA, CDR3 protein. The D gene is left open where the match is weak. Clone size is given for some rows only: seen once, a few or many times, or a class if the clone is expanded.

TRBV20-1	TRBD2	NA	TRBJ2-1	TGCAGTGCTAAGACTAGCGCATACAATGAGCAGTTCTTC	CSAKTSAYNEQFF
TRBV5-1	TRBD1	once	TRBJ2-2	TGCGCCAGCAAGACAGGGGACACCGGGGAGCTGTTTTTT	CASKTGDTGELFF
TRBV12-3/TRBV12-4	TRBD1	NA	TRBJ1-2	TGTGCCAGCGGGACAGCCTATGGCTACACCTTC	CASGTAYGYTF
TRBV5-1	NA	NA	TRBJ1-1	TGCGCCAGCAGGACAGGCTTGTCGAACACTGAAGCTTTCTTT	CASRTGLSNTEAFF
TRBV7-6	NA	NA	TRBJ1-2	TGTGCCAGCAGCGACGAATGGGGTGCGGATGGCTACACCTTC	CASSDEWGADGYTF
TRBV11-2	TRBD2	NA	TRBJ2-1	TGTGCCAGCAGCTCGGGGACTAGCGGGAGTAGGTCCTACAATGAGCAGTTCTTC	CASSSGTSGSRSYNEQFF
TRBV7-2	NA	NA	TRBJ2-3	TGTGCCAGCAGCCCTAGCTGGGGAGCGGTTACGCAGTATTTT	CASSPSWGAVTQYF
TRBV12-3/TRBV12-4	NA	many	TRBJ1-2	TGTGCCAGCAGCCGGACAGAAAACTATGGCTACACCTTC	CASSRTENYGYTF
TRBV20-1	NA	once	TRBJ2-7	TGCAGTGCTAGACCGGCGTCCTACGAGCAGTACTTC	CSARPASYEQYF
TRBV6-5	TRBD2	few	TRBJ2-3	TGTGCCAGCAGTTACTTGGGACTAGCGGGCATTAGCACAGATACGCAGTATTTT	CASSYLGLAGISTDTQYF
TRBV5-1	NA	few	TRBJ2-1	TGCGCCAGCAGCTTGGGCTTCGGCCAGCACAATGAGCAGTTCTTC	CASSLGFGQHNEQFF
TRBV6-1	NA	NA	TRBJ1-1	TGTGCCAGCAGTGTGGGACCGAGGAACACTGAAGCTTTCTTT	CASSVGPRNTEAFF
TRBV29-1	NA	few	TRBJ1-1	TGCAGCGGGACCGCAGGGGAGGGAACTGAAGCTTTCTTT	CSGTAGEGTEAFF
TRBV20-1	NA	few	TRBJ2-7	TGCAGTGCTAGTACCGGGACTTACTCCTACGAGCAGTACTTC	CSASTGTYSYEQYF
TRBV6-1	NA	few	TRBJ2-2	TGTGCCGCCGCGACTCCAGGGACCGGGGAGCTGTTTTTT	CAAATPGTGELFF
TRBV9	NA	NA	TRBJ1-4	TGTGCCAGCAGCGTAGCGGCGGGTACAACTAATGAAAAACTGTTTTTT	CASSVAAGTTNEKLFF
TRBV7-9	NA	many	TRBJ2-1	TGTGCCAGCAGCTTAGGTGAAATCACGCAGTTCTTC	CASSLGEITQFF
TRBV27	NA	once	TRBJ2-1	TGTGCCAGCAGTCCTGCTGGGTCCAGGCACAATGAGCAGTTCTTC	CASSPAGSRHNEQFF
TRBV11-2	NA	few	TRBJ2-1	TGTGCCAGCAGCTTAATAGTTTCCTACAATGAGCAGTTCTTC	CASSLIVSYNEQFF
TRBV5-1	NA	many	TRBJ2-1	TGCGCCAGCAGCCCCGGAACAGGAACAAATGAGCAGTTCTTC	CASSPGTGTNEQFF
TRBV15	NA	few	TRBJ2-2	TGTGCCACCAGCAGAGATATGGGGGAGCTGTTTTTT	CATSRDMGELFF
TRBV6-1	TRBD1	NA	TRBJ1-5	TGTGCCAGCAGCGTGACAGGGACTCAGCCCCAGCATTTT	CASSVTGTQPQHF
TRBV12-3/TRBV12-4	TRBD1	many	TRBJ1-2	TGCGCCAGCAGCTTGGACAGGACCTATGGCTACACCTTC	CASSLDRTYGYTF
TRBV6-5	TRBD2	NA	TRBJ2-1	TGTGCCAGCAGTTATTATGGCGGGAGCAACAATGAGCAGTTCTTC	CASSYYGGSNNEQFF
TRBV6-5	TRBD2	NA	TRBJ2-2	TGTGCCAGCAGTTACCCTAGCGGGATCGGGGAGCTGTTTTTT	CASSYPSGIGELFF
TRBV12-3/TRBV12-4	TRBD1	few	TRBJ2-5	TGTGCCAGCAGTTTACACACAGGGGGGACTGAAGAGACCCAGTACTTC	CASSLHTGGTEETQYF
TRBV29-1	NA	NA	TRBJ1-1	TGCAGCGCTGTAGGACTTTTCCCGGGGGTGACTGAAGCTTTCTTT	CSAVGLFPGVTEAFF
TRBV12-3/TRBV12-4	TRBD2	few	TRBJ2-5	TGTGCCAGCAGTTTGGGGGGGGACCCCCAAGAGACCCAGTACTTC	CASSLGGDPQETQYF
TRBV7-2	NA	NA	TRBJ2-3	TGTGCCAGCAGCTTAGGGGGGACGAATAGGGATACGCAGTATTTT	CASSLGGTNRDTQYF
TRBV6-5	NA	few	TRBJ2-7	TGTGCCAGCAGTTACTCCCGCGGACTGTCCTCCGAGCAGTACTTC	CASSYSRGLSSEQYF
TRBV12-3/TRBV12-4	NA	few	TRBJ2-1	TGTGCCAGCAGCCCACCTCTCCACAATGAGCAGTTCTTC	CASSPPLHNEQFF
TRBV12-3/TRBV12-4	TRBD1	NA	TRBJ1-1	TGTGCCAGCAGGGACAGGACCTATGAAGCTTTCTTT	CASRDRTYEAFF
TRBV9	NA	NA	TRBJ2-3	TGTGCCAGCAGCGTAGCACGGGGGAGTTCAGATACGCAGTATTTT	CASSVARGSSDTQYF
TRBV12-3/TRBV12-4	TRBD2	NA	TRBJ2-1	TGTGCCAGCAGTCCCTGGGGGGGTGAGCAGTTCTTC	CASSPWGGEQFF
TRBV27	TRBD2	NA	TRBJ2-5	TGTGCCAGCAGTAGTCTAATTAGCGGGGGCCTGGGGACCCAGTACTTC	CASSSLISGGLGTQYF
TRBV20-1	TRBD2	NA	TRBJ2-1	TGCAGTGCTAGAGGGGGTAGCGGGAGTGTTAATGAGCAGTTCTTC	CSARGGSGSVNEQFF
TRBV9	NA	few	TRBJ2-1	TGTGCCAGCAGCAACCGCCCCAGGATCCCCGACACGGACAATGAGCAGTTCTTC	CASSNRPRIPDTDNEQFF
TRBV20-1	NA	NA	TRBJ2-5	TGCAGTGCTAGCTCGGAAGGGAGTGCACAAGAGACCCAGTACTTC	CSASSEGSAQETQYF
TRBV20-1	TRBD2	NA	TRBJ2-5	TGCAGTGCGGAGCGGGGCTTAGTAGAGACCCAGTACTTC	CSAERGLVETQYF
TRBV29-1	NA	NA	TRBJ2-3	TGCAGCGGGGAGGGGGGCAACACAGATACGCAGTATTTT	CSGEGGNTDTQYF
TRBV5-5	TRBD2	NA	TRBJ2-2	TGTGCCAGCAGCTGGCAGTTTAGCGGGAGTTCTTGGGAGCTGTTTTTT	CASSWQFSGSSWELFF
TRBV12-3/TRBV12-4	NA	few	TRBJ2-7	TGTGCCAGCAGTACCCTTTTTAGGGGTAGTTACGAGCAGTACTTC	CASSTLFRGSYEQYF
TRBV9	NA	NA	TRBJ2-1	TGTGCCAGCAGCTTGAACCTAGCATCCTACAATGAGCAGTTCTTC	CASSLNLASYNEQFF
TRBV7-2	NA	many	TRBJ2-1	TGTGCCAGCAACCTTAAAAGCGGATCGAGGGTCAATGAGCAGTTCTTC	CASNLKSGSRVNEQFF
TRBV5-6	NA	NA	TRBJ1-1	TGTGCCAGCAGCTTAGAGCGAGGGGTGGTTGGTGAAGCTTTCTTT	CASSLERGVVGEAFF
TRBV20-1	NA	NA	TRBJ2-7	TGCAGTGCTAGCGTGGGGACCCACTACGAGCAGTACTTC	CSASVGTHYEQYF
TRBV6-1	NA	few	TRBJ1-5	TGTGCCAGCAGCCCACCTAGTACAGGATTTAAGCCCCAGCATTTT	CASSPPSTGFKPQHF
TRBV6-5	NA	few	TRBJ2-7	TGTGCCAGCAGTTACCCTTTAGGGAAAACATACGAGCAGTACTTC	CASSYPLGKTYEQYF
TRBV3-1	NA	NA	TRBJ2-5	TGTGCCAGCAGCCGAATGGGGCTTTCGAAAGAAGAGACCCAGTACTTC	CASSRMGLSKEETQYF
TRBV12-3/TRBV12-4	NA	many	TRBJ1-2	TGTGCCATTGGTGCTTCAACTAACTATGGCTACACCTTC	CAIGASTNYGYTF
TRBV5-5	NA	few	TRBJ2-2	TGTGCCAGCAGCTTGGGCCCAGCGAACACCGGGGAGCTGTTTTTT	CASSLGPANTGELFF
TRBV7-9	TRBD1	NA	TRBJ2-7	TGTGCCAGCAGCTTAGAAGCCCGGGACAGCTTCTACGAGCAGTACTTC	CASSLEARDSFYEQYF
TRBV20-1	NA	NA	TRBJ1-1	TGCAGTGCTGGGGCGGTGAACACTGAAGCTTTCTTT	CSAGAVNTEAFF
TRBV27	NA	NA	TRBJ2-2	TGTGCCAGCAGTTTGCAGTTCCCCGGGGAGCTGTTTTTT	CASSLQFPGELFF
TRBV6-5	NA	NA	TRBJ2-6	TGTGCCAGCAGTTACTTACCTCGGGGGATTGCAGGGGCCAACGTCCTGACTTTC	CASSYLPRGIAGANVLTF
TRBV20-1	NA	NA	TRBJ1-2	TGCAGTGCTAAACAGGGACCTGTTAACTATGGCTACACCTTC	CSAKQGPVNYGYTF
TRBV6-2/TRBV6-3	TRBD1	NA	TRBJ2-1	TGTGCCAGCAGTTACCGGACAGGGGTCGATGAGCAGTTCTTC	CASSYRTGVDEQFF
TRBV10-1	NA	once	TRBJ1-1	TGCGCCAGCAGTGAGACAATCGCGGGCACTGAAGCTTTCTTT	CASSETIAGTEAFF
TRBV5-5	NA	few	TRBJ2-7	TGTGCCAGCAGCTTCGCCCTACTAGCCCCCTACGAGCAGTACTTC	CASSFALLAPYEQYF
TRBV7-9	NA	NA	TRBJ1-6	TGTGCCAGCAGCTTAGGACAGAAAAATTCACCCCTCCACTTT	CASSLGQKNSPLHF